This T cell receptor (beta chain) came from a study of T cell repertoires in cytomegalovirus infection. On this clonotype: Its matching antigen is unknown.

Regarding the study as a whole: Ex vivo responses were dominated by HLA-C-restricted CMV-specific TCR beta clonotypes.

TCRdb called the reads again in MiXCR, with one record for every CDR3 protein. This sample carries 450,000 to 650,000 distinct CDR3 sequences, less than 30% of them seen once, and the ten largest clones take less than 15%. CDR1 is SEHNR and CDR2 is FQNEAQ in the germline V gene (reference sequence). This CDR3 has 16 amino acids. Losses at the gene ends were 5 bases for V and 8 bases for J; bases not matched to a gene: 15. The J gene is TRBJ2-5, the V gene TRBV7-9, with TRBD2 matching over 9 bases. The origin of this receptor is a human donor in good health (CMV status not recorded). Some clones in this sample may be carry-over from other donors' samples. The sample comprised PBMCs. The CDR3, as DNA: TGTGCCAGCAGCCCCATAGCGGGAGACGCCCCGGGAACCCAGTACTTC. Encoded protein: CASSPIAGDAPGTQYF.